This passage covers 10 T cell receptor beta chains from one sample sequenced in a study of cytomegalovirus exposure and HLA in healthy donors. 60 Vbeta and 13 Jbeta primers were used in PCR. The data were produced by immunoSEQ multiplex PCR, yet TCRdb's version contains in-frame clones alone and is incomplete. The sample totals about 72,000 clones. Sample: PBMCs. These receptors came from a man aged 35 to 55 in good health and CMV-seronegative.

The gene calls are TRBV5-1 and TRBJ2-5, with TRBD2 matching 9 bases. The CDR3 loop spans 18 amino acids. Germline assignment: CDR1 SGHRS and CDR2 YFSETQ. The V gene end was trimmed by 0 bases and the J gene end by 2 bases; junction bases not matched to a gene: 11. CDR3 in amino acids: CASSLGRRGGGAQETQYF. The CDR3 region has the DNA TGCGCCAGCAGCTTGGGACGAAGGGGCGGGGGGGCTCAAGAGACCCAGTACTTC.

This chain joins TRBV11-2 and TRBJ2-7, with TRBD2 matching 11 bases. This CDR3 contains 16 residues. V shed 1 base, J shed 6 bases, and the junction held 8 bases outside the gene matches. Per germline, CDR1 SGHAT and CDR2 FQNNGV. CDR3 DNA sequence: TGTGCCAGCAGCTTAGGCCCTAGCGGGGGGTCGGGCGAGCAGTACTTC. Its translation: CASSLGPSGGSGEQYF.

The chain uses TRBV4-1 and TRBJ1-1; maybe TRBD1 (6 bases). V was clipped by 2 bases and J by 4 bases, with 14 bases between them. In germline, CDR1 is MGHRA, CDR2 YSYEKL. This CDR3 spans 15 amino acids. CDR3 loop: CASSQRGGGVTEAFF. The CDR3 nucleotides are TGCGCCAGCAGCCAACGTGGTGGGGGCGTCACTGAAGCTTTCTTT.

The chain links TRBV27 to TRBJ2-1; TRBD1 might be the D (6 bases). The CDR3 loop spans 15 amino acids. CDR1 is MNHEY, CDR2 SMNVEV, per germline (reference sequence). Trimming stripped 2 bases from V and 4 bases from J, with 12 bases between. The chain's CDR3 is CASSLDRHLYNEQFF. The CDR3 DNA sequence: TGTGCCAGCAGTTTAGACAGGCACTTATACAATGAGCAGTTCTTC.

The chain has TRBV6-5 and TRBJ2-3, with 7 bases identical to TRBD2. CDR1 and CDR2 (germline): MNHEY, SVGAGI. This CDR3 region has 14 residues. V was clipped by 6 bases and J by 1 base; unmatched bases: 4. The CDR3 nucleotides read TGTGCCAGCAGAGGACTAGGGCGCACAGATACGCAGTATTTT. This gives the protein CASRGLGRTDTQYF.

V is TRBV5-4 and J is TRBJ1-1; no definite D call. The ends were cut back, 4 bases at V and 0 bases at J, with 16 bases in the middle. CDR1 is SGHNT and CDR2 is YYREEE in the germline V gene (reference sequence). The CDR3 has 16 amino acids. The CDR3: CASSPPEISLNTEAFF. DNA for the CDR3: TGTGCCAGCAGCCCCCCCGAGATTTCCTTGAACACTGAAGCTTTCTTT.

The genes are TRBV5-4 and TRBJ2-2; 7 bases map to TRBD2. The CDR3 has 15 amino acids. V shed 0 bases and J 4 bases; nucleotides not matched to a gene: 3. Germline V CDR1 and CDR2: SGHNT, YYREEE (reference sequence). The CDR3 is CASSLVGGSTGELFF. The CDR3 DNA follows: TGTGCCAGCAGCTTGGTAGGCGGGAGCACCGGGGAGCTGTTTTTT.

The CDR3 spells CASSPLSGETQYF. The CDR3 nucleotides read TGTGCCAGCTCACCACTCTCCGGGGAGACCCAGTACTTC. The J gene is TRBJ2-5, the V gene TRBV18; D remains unclear. V was pared by 1 base and J by 5 bases, with 8 bases between. This CDR3 spans 13 amino acids. In germline, CDR1 is KGHSH, CDR2 LQKENI.

The rearrangement links TRBV2 to TRBJ2-1; TRBD1 is a possible D gene (5 bases). Germline V gene data show CDR1 as SNHLY and CDR2 as FYNNEI. CDR3 length: 13 residues. The V and J ends lost 2 bases and 9 bases respectively, with 11 bases between them. The CDR3 loop is CASSERRVVEQFF. CDR3 DNA sequence: TGTGCCAGCAGTGAACGCAGGGTAGTTGAGCAGTTCTTC.

This chain joins TRBV2 and TRBJ2-7, with D possibly TRBD2 on 7 matching bases. The CDR3 extends over 12 amino acids. Germline-derived CDR1 and CDR2 are SNHLY and FYNNEI. V lost 6 bases to trimming and J lost 5 bases, with 11 bases between them. Here the CDR3 DNA reads TGTGCCAGCAGGGGAGGGGGTAACGAGCAGTACTTC. Translating it yields CASRGGGNEQYF. Based on the CDR3 plus reference TRBV2 and TRBJ2-7, the full variable domain is EPEVTQTPSHQVTQMGQEVILRCVPISNHLYFYWYRQILGQKVEFLVSFYNNEISEKSEIFDDQFSVERPDGSNFTLKIRSTKLEDSAMYFCASRGGGNEQYFGPGTRLTVT.